This TCR beta chain was sequenced in a study of regulatory T cells in long-lasting Graves disease. Study-level background: Antithyroid drug use was under 3 months in newly diagnosed Graves' patients. General study results and limits: The analysis examined peripheral blood only and excluded thyroid tissue.

In this sample, this clonotype turned up a few times. What it recognizes is unknown. The authors built TCR beta libraries using iRepertoire HTBI primers and Arm-PCR of CDR3 regions. TCRdb re-called the multiplex PCR reads through MiXCR, storing one row per CDR3 protein. The data contain 300,000 to 400,000 distinct CDR3 sequences, roughly a sixth of them singletons. This sample's time point: newly diagnosed GD, antithyroid drugs for less than 3 months. PBMC RNA was the source of the TCR library. Recruitment took place at an endocrinology department in Xi'an, China. The sequence was collected from a female donor with Graves disease. Sequenced material: peripheral blood mononuclear cells (PBMCs), taken at new diagnosis, from a patient treated with antithyroid drugs.

The CDR3 bases are TGTGCCAGCAGCGTATATGGGACTAGCGGGAACGATGAGCAGTTCTTC. It specifies CASSVYGTSGNDEQFF. The chain links TRBV9 to TRBJ2-1; 13 nucleotides line up with TRBD2. This CDR3 has 16 amino acids. CDR1 is SGDLS and CDR2 is YYNGEE in the germline V gene. The V segment lost 1 base and the J segment 8 bases; nucleotides outside the gene matches: 6.